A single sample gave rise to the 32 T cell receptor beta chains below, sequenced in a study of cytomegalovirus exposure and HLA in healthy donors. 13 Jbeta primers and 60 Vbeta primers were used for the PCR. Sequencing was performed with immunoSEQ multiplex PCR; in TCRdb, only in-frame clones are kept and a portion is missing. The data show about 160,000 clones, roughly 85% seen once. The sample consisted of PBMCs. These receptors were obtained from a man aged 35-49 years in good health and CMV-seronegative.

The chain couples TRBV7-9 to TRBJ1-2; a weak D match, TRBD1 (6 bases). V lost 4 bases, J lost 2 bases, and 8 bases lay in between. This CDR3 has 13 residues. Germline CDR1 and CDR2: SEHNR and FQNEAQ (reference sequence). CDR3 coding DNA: TGTGCCAGCAGCTCCACAGGGAACTATGGCTACACCTTC. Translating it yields CASSSTGNYGYTF.

CDR3 sequence: CAISDDQRETQYF. CDR3 sequence (DNA): TGTGCCATCAGTGACGACCAGCGGGAGACCCAGTACTTC. The chain joins TRBV10-3 to TRBJ2-5; tentatively, D is TRBD2 (5 bases). The CDR3 contains 13 residues. Germline values: CDR1 ENHRY, CDR2 SYGVKD. V gave up 3 bases and J gave up 5 bases, with 10 bases separating them.

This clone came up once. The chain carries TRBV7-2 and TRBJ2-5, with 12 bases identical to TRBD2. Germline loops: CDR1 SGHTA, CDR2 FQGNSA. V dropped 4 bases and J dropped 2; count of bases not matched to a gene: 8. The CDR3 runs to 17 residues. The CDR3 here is CASSSSTSGGRQETQYF. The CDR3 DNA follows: TGTGCCAGCAGCTCCAGCACTAGCGGGGGGCGTCAAGAGACCCAGTACTTC.

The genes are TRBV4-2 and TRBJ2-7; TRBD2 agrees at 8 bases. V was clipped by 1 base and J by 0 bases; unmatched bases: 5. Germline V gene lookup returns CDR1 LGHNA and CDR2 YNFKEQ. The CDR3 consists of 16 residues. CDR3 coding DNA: TGTGCCAGCAGCCAAGCCGGGACTAGGGGCTCCTACGAGCAGTACTTC. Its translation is CASSQAGTRGSYEQYF.

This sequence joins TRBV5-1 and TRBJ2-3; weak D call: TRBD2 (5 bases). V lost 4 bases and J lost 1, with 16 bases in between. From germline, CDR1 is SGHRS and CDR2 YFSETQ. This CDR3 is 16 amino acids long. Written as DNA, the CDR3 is TGCGCCAGCAGCCCGGGGATACGGTTCGGCACAGATACGCAGTATTTT. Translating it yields CASSPGIRFGTDTQYF.

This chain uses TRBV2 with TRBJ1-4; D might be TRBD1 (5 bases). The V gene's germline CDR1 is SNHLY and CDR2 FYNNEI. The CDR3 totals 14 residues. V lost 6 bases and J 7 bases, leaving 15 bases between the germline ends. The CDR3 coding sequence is TGTGCCAGCAGACCCAGGACAATGGGTGAAAAACTGTTTTTT. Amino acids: CASRPRTMGEKLFF.

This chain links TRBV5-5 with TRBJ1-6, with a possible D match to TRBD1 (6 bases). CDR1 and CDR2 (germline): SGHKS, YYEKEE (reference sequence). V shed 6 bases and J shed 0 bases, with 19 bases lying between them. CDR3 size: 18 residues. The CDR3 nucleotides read TGTGCCAGCAAGCGGGACATTCCTCTTTCCTCCTATAATTCACCCCTCCACTTT. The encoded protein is CASKRDIPLSSYNSPLHF.

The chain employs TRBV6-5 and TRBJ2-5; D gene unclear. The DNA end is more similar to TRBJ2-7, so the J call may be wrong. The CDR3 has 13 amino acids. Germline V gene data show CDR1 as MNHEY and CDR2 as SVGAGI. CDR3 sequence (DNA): TGTGCCAGCAGTTACTCCTCCTCCTACGAGCAGTACTTC. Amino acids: CASSYSSSYEQYF.

The CDR3: CASSLDRGSGEQYF. The CDR3 region has the DNA TGCGCCAGCAGCTTGGACAGGGGGAGCGGAGAGCAGTACTTC. The chain employs TRBV5-1 and TRBJ2-7; TRBD1 aligns across 8 bases. Germline V gene data show CDR1 as SGHRS and CDR2 as YFSETQ. The CDR3 spans 14 residues. V lost 0 bases and J lost 7; bases outside the gene matches: 6. Variable domain in full (rest from reference TRBV5-1 and TRBJ2-7): KAGVTQTPRYLIKTRGQQVTLSCSPISGHRSVSWYQQTPGQGLQFLFEYFSETQRNKGNFPGRFSGRQFSNSRSEMNVSTLELGDSALYLCASSLDRGSGEQYFGPGTRLTVT.

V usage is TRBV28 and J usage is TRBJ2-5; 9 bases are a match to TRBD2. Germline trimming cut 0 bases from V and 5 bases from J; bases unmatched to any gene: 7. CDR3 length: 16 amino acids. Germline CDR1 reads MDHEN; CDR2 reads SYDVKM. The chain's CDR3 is CASSLWWTSDVETQYF. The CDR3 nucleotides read TGTGCCAGCAGTTTATGGTGGACTAGCGATGTTGAGACCCAGTACTTC.

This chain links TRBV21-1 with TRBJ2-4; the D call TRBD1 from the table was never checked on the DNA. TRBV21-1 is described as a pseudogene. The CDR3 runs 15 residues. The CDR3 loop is CASKLRQGSKNIQYF. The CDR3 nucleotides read TGTGCCAGCAAACTAAGGCAGGGTTCCAAAAACATTCAGTACTTC.

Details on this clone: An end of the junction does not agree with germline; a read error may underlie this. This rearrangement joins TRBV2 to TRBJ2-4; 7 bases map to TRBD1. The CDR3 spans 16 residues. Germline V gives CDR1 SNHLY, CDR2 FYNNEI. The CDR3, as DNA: TGTGCCAGCAGTGAAGCCGACGACAGGGCAAAAAACAGTCAGTACTTC. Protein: CASSEADDRAKNSQYF.

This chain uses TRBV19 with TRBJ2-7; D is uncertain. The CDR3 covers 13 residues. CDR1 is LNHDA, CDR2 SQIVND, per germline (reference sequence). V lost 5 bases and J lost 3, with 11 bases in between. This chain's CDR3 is CASSVAVLYEQYF. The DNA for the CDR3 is TGTGCCAGTAGTGTCGCAGTTCTCTACGAGCAGTACTTC.

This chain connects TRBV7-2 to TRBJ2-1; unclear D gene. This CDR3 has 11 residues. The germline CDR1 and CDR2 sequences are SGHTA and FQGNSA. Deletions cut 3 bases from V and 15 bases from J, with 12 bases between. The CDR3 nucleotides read TGTGCCAGCAGCTTCGGTGGGCCCTGGTTCTTC. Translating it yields CASSFGGPWFF.

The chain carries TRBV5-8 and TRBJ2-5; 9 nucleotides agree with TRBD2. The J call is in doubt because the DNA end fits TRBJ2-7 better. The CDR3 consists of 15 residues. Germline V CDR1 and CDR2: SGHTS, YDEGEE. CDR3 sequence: CASSLVTSGTYEQYF. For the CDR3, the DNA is TGTGCCAGCAGCTTGGTGACTAGCGGAACCTACGAGCAGTACTTC.

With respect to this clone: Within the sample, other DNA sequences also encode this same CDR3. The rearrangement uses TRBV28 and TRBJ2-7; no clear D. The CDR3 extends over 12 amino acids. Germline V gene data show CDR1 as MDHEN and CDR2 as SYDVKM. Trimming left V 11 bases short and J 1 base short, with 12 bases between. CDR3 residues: CASRSGSYEQYF. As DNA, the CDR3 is TGTGCCTCTCGGTCCGGGTCCTACGAGCAGTACTTC.

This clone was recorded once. This chain's CDR3 is CASGAGDGYGYTF. The CDR3 region has the DNA TGCGCCAGCGGGGCGGGGGACGGCTATGGCTACACCTTC. This chain uses TRBV5-1 with TRBJ1-2, with D possibly matching TRBD1 (5 bases). The V end lost 7 bases, the J end lost 4 bases, and 14 bases lay between the germline ends. Germline loops: CDR1 SGHRS, CDR2 YFSETQ. This CDR3 region has 13 residues.

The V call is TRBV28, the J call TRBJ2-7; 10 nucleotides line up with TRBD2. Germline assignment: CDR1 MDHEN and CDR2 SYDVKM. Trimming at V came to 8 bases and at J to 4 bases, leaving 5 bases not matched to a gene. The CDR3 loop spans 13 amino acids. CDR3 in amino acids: CASQREGGYEQYF. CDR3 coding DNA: TGTGCCAGCCAGCGGGAGGGTGGGTACGAGCAGTACTTC.

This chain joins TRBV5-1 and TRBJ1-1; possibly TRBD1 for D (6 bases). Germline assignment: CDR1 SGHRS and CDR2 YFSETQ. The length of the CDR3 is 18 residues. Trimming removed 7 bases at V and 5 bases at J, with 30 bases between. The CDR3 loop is CASALSSLTGLTWTEAFF. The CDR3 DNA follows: TGCGCCAGCGCCTTAAGTTCCCTTACAGGGCTTACGTGGACTGAAGCTTTCTTT.

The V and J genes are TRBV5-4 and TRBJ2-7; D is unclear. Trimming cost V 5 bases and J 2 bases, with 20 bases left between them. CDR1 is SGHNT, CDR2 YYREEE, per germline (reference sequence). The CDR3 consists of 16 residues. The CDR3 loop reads CASSYLVQARTYEQYF. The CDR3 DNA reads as TGTGCCAGCAGTTATTTAGTCCAGGCACGGACCTACGAGCAGTACTTC.

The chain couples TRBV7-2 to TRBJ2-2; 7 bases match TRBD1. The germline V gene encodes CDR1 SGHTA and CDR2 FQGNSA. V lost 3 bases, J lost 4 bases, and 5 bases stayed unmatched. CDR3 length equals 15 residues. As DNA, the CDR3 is TGTGCCAGCAGCTTCCGGGACAGAGTCACCGGGGAGCTGTTTTTT. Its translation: CASSFRDRVTGELFF.

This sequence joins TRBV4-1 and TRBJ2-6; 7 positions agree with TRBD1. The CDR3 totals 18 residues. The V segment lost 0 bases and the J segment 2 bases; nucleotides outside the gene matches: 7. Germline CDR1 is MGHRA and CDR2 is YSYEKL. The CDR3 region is CASSQERGPSTGANVLTF. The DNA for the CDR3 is TGCGCCAGCAGCCAAGAAAGGGGGCCTTCGACTGGGGCCAACGTCCTGACTTTC.

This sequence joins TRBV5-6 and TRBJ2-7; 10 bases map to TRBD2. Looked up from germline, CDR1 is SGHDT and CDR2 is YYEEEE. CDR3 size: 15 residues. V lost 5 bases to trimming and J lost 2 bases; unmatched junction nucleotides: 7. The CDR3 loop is CASSKGSGGTYEQYF. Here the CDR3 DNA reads TGTGCCAGCAGTAAGGGTAGCGGGGGGACCTACGAGCAGTACTTC.

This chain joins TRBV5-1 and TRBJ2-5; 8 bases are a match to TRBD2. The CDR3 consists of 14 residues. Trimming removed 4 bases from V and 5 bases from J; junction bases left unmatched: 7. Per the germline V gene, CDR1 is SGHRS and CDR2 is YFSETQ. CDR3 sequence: CASSTAGGGETQYF. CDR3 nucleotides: TGCGCCAGCAGCACCGCGGGAGGTGGCGAGACCCAGTACTTC.

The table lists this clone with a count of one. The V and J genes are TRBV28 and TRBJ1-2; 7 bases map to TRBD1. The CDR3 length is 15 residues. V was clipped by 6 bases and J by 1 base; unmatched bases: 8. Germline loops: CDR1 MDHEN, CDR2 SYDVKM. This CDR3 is CASSPPRDSNYGYTF. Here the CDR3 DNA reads TGTGCCAGCAGCCCACCCCGGGACAGTAACTATGGCTACACCTTC.

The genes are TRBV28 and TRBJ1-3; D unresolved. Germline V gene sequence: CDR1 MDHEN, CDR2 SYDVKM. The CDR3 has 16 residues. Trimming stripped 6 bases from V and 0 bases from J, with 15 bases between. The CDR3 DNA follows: TGTGCCAGCAGCCCGATAGGTTGGAGCTCTGGAAACACCATATATTTT. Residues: CASSPIGWSSGNTIYF.

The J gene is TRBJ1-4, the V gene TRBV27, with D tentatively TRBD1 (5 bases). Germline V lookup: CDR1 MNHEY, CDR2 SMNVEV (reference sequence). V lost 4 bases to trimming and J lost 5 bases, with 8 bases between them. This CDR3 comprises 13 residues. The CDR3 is CASSSGGNEKLFF. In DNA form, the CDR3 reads TGTGCCAGCAGTTCGGGGGGGAATGAAAAACTGTTTTTT.

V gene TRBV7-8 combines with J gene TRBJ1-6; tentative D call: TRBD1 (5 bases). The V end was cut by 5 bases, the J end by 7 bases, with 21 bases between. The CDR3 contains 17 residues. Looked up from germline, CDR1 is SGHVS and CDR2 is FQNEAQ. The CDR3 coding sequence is TGTGCCAGCAGCCAGAGCGGGGGAAGGTCTTGGAATTCACCCCTCCACTTT. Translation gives CASSQSGGRSWNSPLHF.

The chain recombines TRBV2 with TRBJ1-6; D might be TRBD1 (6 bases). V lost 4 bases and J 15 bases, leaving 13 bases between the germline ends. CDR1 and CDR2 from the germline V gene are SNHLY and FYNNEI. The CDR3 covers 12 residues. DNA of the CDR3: TGTGCCAGCAGTGCGGACAGTTTCCGCCTCCACTTT. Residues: CASSADSFRLHF.

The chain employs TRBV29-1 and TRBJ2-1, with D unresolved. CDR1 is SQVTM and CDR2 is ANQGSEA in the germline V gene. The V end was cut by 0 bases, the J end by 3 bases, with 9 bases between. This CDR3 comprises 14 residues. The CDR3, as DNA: TGCAGCGTTGAAGATGGGCTATACTACAATGAGCAGTTCTTC. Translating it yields CSVEDGLYYNEQFF.

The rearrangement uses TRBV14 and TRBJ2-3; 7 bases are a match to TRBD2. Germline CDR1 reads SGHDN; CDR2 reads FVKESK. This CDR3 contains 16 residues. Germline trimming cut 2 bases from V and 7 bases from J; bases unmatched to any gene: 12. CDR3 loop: CASSQRAAGVRNTQYF. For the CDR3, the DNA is TGTGCCAGCAGCCAAAGAGCCGCGGGAGTGCGTAATACGCAGTATTTT.

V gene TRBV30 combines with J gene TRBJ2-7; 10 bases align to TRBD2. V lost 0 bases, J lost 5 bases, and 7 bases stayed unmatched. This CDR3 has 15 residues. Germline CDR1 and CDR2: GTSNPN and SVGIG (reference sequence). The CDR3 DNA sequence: TGTGCCTGGAGTGTAAGGGTAGCGGGAGGCAACGAGCAGTACTTC. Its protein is CAWSVRVAGGNEQYF.